Listed below are T cell receptor beta chains from one sample, sequenced in a study of T cells after posttransplantation cyclophosphamide. The repertoire was sequenced with immunoSEQ multiplex PCR; TCRdb's copy has only in-frame clones and lacks some. Recorded here are roughly 45,000 clones, none singletons. The sequenced sample was PBMCs. These receptors all come from a middle-aged man in good health, CMV-negative, and a related stem cell transplant donor. CDR3s include the opening cysteine and the closing phenylalanine or tryptophan. Each record gives: CDR3 DNA, CDR3 protein, D gene, V gene, J gene, clone size. The D gene is left open where the match is weak. Size is omitted from some rows. Given values are once, few, many or a class for expanded clones.

CDR3 DNA: TGTGCCAGTAGTGGGGGGACAGGGGGCTACGAGCAGTACTTC
CDR3 protein: CASSGGTGGYEQYF
D gene: TRBD1
V gene: TRBV19
J gene: TRBJ2-7
clone size: many

CDR3 DNA: TGTGCCAGCTCACCAAAACAGGGGCCCTTTGAGACCCAGTACTTC
CDR3 protein: CASSPKQGPFETQYF
D gene: TRBD1
V gene: TRBV18
J gene: TRBJ2-5
clone size: many

CDR3 DNA: TGTGCCAGCAGCTCAGAACTAGCGGGAGTAGTCACCGGGGAGCTGTTTTTT
CDR3 protein: CASSSELAGVVTGELFF
D gene: TRBD2
V gene: TRBV9
J gene: TRBJ2-2
clone size: many

CDR3 DNA: TGTGCCAGCAGTTACTACAGGGAACTAAACTATGGCTACACCTTC
CDR3 protein: CASSYYRELNYGYTF
D gene: -
V gene: TRBV28
J gene: TRBJ1-2
clone size: many

CDR3 DNA: TGTGCCAGCAGCCCTTCCGGACAGCTCTACAATGAGCAGTTCTTC
CDR3 protein: CASSPSGQLYNEQFF
D gene: -
V gene: TRBV7-2
J gene: TRBJ2-1
clone size: many

CDR3 DNA: TGTGCCAGCAGCGTAGTCCAGGGTGATTCACCCCTCCACTTT
CDR3 protein: CASSVVQGDSPLHF
D gene: -
V gene: TRBV9
J gene: TRBJ1-6
clone size: -

CDR3 DNA: TGTGCCAGCAGCCTGCGAGGGAATCTCTACGAGCAGTACTTC
CDR3 protein: CASSLRGNLYEQYF
D gene: -
V gene: TRBV5-5
J gene: TRBJ2-7
clone size: many

CDR3 DNA: TGTGCCAGTAGTATAGAAGGTGTGGGAGTCCAAGAGACCCAGTACTTC
CDR3 protein: CASSIEGVGVQETQYF
D gene: -
V gene: TRBV19
J gene: TRBJ2-5
clone size: many

CDR3 DNA: TGTGCCAGCAGATCGACAGGGAGCGCTGAAGCTTTCTTT
CDR3 protein: CASRSTGSAEAFF
D gene: TRBD1
V gene: TRBV6-6
J gene: TRBJ1-1
clone size: few

CDR3 DNA: TGTGCCAGCACAACGGGGGGTTCTGGGGCCAACGTCCTGACTTTC
CDR3 protein: CASTTGGSGANVLTF
D gene: TRBD2
V gene: TRBV6-1
J gene: TRBJ2-6
clone size: -

CDR3 DNA: TGTGCCAGCACCGCCTGGGACAGGGGGCATGGAAACACCATATATTTT
CDR3 protein: CASTAWDRGHGNTIYF
D gene: TRBD1
V gene: TRBV5-6
J gene: TRBJ1-3
clone size: many

CDR3 DNA: TGTGCCAGCAGTGAACAGGGACTAGCGGGGAGCTCCTACAATGAGCAGTTCTTC
CDR3 protein: CASSEQGLAGSSYNEQFF
D gene: TRBD2
V gene: TRBV2
J gene: TRBJ2-1
clone size: many

CDR3 DNA: TGTGCCAGCAGCTTAAACAGCCACACTGAAGCTTTCTTT
CDR3 protein: CASSLNSHTEAFF
D gene: -
V gene: TRBV7-7
J gene: TRBJ1-1
clone size: many

CDR3 DNA: TGTGCCAGCCGCGGATCCCCAGGAGGTACTGAAGCTTTCTTT
CDR3 protein: CASRGSPGGTEAFF
D gene: -
V gene: TRBV2
J gene: TRBJ1-1
clone size: many

CDR3 DNA: TGTGCCAGCAGTTACGGTTCGGGTACCGGGGAGCTGTTTTTT
CDR3 protein: CASSYGSGTGELFF
D gene: -
V gene: TRBV6-6
J gene: TRBJ2-2
clone size: many

CDR3 DNA: TGTGCCTGGGACAGGGGTAATGAGCAGTTCTTC
CDR3 protein: CAWDRGNEQFF
D gene: TRBD1
V gene: TRBV30
J gene: TRBJ2-1
clone size: many

CDR3 DNA: TGTGCCATCAGCCCCGGGACAGCCACCTACGAGCAGTACTTC
CDR3 protein: CAISPGTATYEQYF
D gene: TRBD1
V gene: TRBV10-3
J gene: TRBJ2-7
clone size: many

CDR3 DNA: TGCAGCGGACTAGCGGGAGGTTTGGATACGCAGTATTTT
CDR3 protein: CSGLAGGLDTQYF
D gene: TRBD2
V gene: TRBV29-1
J gene: TRBJ2-3
clone size: many

CDR3 DNA: TGCAGCGTTGGACAGAACACTGAAGCTTTCTTT
CDR3 protein: CSVGQNTEAFF
D gene: -
V gene: TRBV29-1
J gene: TRBJ1-1
clone size: many

CDR3 DNA: TGCGCCAGCAGTGCCCCGGGACTACAACTGAACTTC
CDR3 protein: CASSAPGLQLNF
D gene: TRBD2
V gene: TRBV10-1
J gene: TRBJ2-7
clone size: many

CDR3 DNA: TGTGCCAGCAGTGAATATCTAGGGGGTGTAGAAAAACTGTTTTTT
CDR3 protein: CASSEYLGGVEKLFF
D gene: -
V gene: TRBV25-1
J gene: TRBJ1-4
clone size: many

CDR3 DNA: TGTGCCAGTAGTACCAACGCCGGTCGGGGGCTAGCGGGAATCTACGAGCAGTACTTC
CDR3 protein: CASSTNAGRGLAGIYEQYF
D gene: TRBD2
V gene: TRBV19
J gene: TRBJ2-7
clone size: many

CDR3 DNA: TGTGCCAGCAGCCTCAGGACTAGCGGGAGGGCCGGGGAGCTGTTTTTT
CDR3 protein: CASSLRTSGRAGELFF
D gene: TRBD2
V gene: TRBV7-6
J gene: TRBJ2-2
clone size: many

CDR3 DNA: TGTGCCAGCAGTGAACTAGCGGGGGCCAATGAGCAGTTCTTC
CDR3 protein: CASSELAGANEQFF
D gene: TRBD2
V gene: TRBV2
J gene: TRBJ2-1
clone size: many

CDR3 DNA: TGTGCCACGGGTGTTGAGACCCAGTACTTC
CDR3 protein: CATGVETQYF
D gene: -
V gene: TRBV11-2
J gene: TRBJ2-5
clone size: many

CDR3 DNA: TGTGCCAGCAGCTTGGGGGGAGCAGACCAGCCCCAGCATTTT
CDR3 protein: CASSLGGADQPQHF
D gene: -
V gene: TRBV5-4
J gene: TRBJ1-5
clone size: many

CDR3 DNA: TGTGCCAGTAGTACGCAGGGGGTAGGGGCCTACGAGCAGTACTTC
CDR3 protein: CASSTQGVGAYEQYF
D gene: TRBD1
V gene: TRBV19
J gene: TRBJ2-7
clone size: many

CDR3 DNA: TGTGCCAGCAGCGCCGGGGAAGAGACCCAGTACTTC
CDR3 protein: CASSAGEETQYF
D gene: -
V gene: TRBV9
J gene: TRBJ2-5
clone size: -

CDR3 DNA: TGTGCCAGCTCACCACGGGACAGGGTAGGGTACTACGAGCAGTACTTC
CDR3 protein: CASSPRDRVGYYEQYF
D gene: TRBD1
V gene: TRBV18
J gene: TRBJ2-7
clone size: many

CDR3 DNA: TGTGCCAGCAGCTTCTCCGGGACAGGGAACTACGAGCAGTACTTC
CDR3 protein: CASSFSGTGNYEQYF
D gene: TRBD1
V gene: TRBV7-9
J gene: TRBJ2-7
clone size: many

CDR3 DNA: TGTGCCAGCAGCTTCCGGCCAGGAAGCTCCTACAATGAGCAGTTCTTC
CDR3 protein: CASSFRPGSSYNEQFF
D gene: -
V gene: TRBV7-8
J gene: TRBJ2-1
clone size: many

CDR3 DNA: TGTGCCAGCAGCCAAGAAGCCCGGTTGGGGGAGCTGTTTTTT
CDR3 protein: CASSQEARLGELFF
D gene: -
V gene: TRBV4-2
J gene: TRBJ2-2
clone size: many

CDR3 DNA: TGCGCCAGCAGTTTTTCCGGGACTAGCGGATTCACAGATACGCAGTATTTT
CDR3 protein: CASSFSGTSGFTDTQYF
D gene: TRBD2
V gene: TRBV10-2
J gene: TRBJ2-3
clone size: many

CDR3 DNA: TGTGCCAGCAGCTTCCCGACTAGCGGGGTAGGAGAGACCCAGTACTTC
CDR3 protein: CASSFPTSGVGETQYF
D gene: TRBD2
V gene: TRBV7-2
J gene: TRBJ2-5
clone size: many

CDR3 DNA: TGTGCCAGCAGCGGTAGCGGTTCCTACAATGAGCAGTTCTTC
CDR3 protein: CASSGSGSYNEQFF
D gene: -
V gene: TRBV7-9
J gene: TRBJ2-1
clone size: many

CDR3 DNA: TGCGCCAGCAGCCAAGGGACAGGGGGAGATCAGCCCCAGCATTTT
CDR3 protein: CASSQGTGGDQPQHF
D gene: TRBD1
V gene: TRBV5-1
J gene: TRBJ1-5
clone size: many

CDR3 DNA: TGTGCCAGCAGCCCGACTAGCGGGAGAAGACACGAGCAGTACTTC
CDR3 protein: CASSPTSGRRHEQYF
D gene: TRBD2
V gene: TRBV7-3
J gene: TRBJ2-7
clone size: many

CDR3 DNA: TGTGCCAGCAGTGTTCGGGACAGAGTTAACAATGAGCAGTTCTTC
CDR3 protein: CASSVRDRVNNEQFF
D gene: TRBD1
V gene: TRBV2
J gene: TRBJ2-1
clone size: many

CDR3 DNA: TGTGCCAGCAGTCTAGCGGGAGCGCCCTACAATGAGCAGTTCTTC
CDR3 protein: CASSLAGAPYNEQFF
D gene: TRBD2
V gene: TRBV28
J gene: TRBJ2-1
clone size: many

CDR3 DNA: TGTGCCAGCAGCTTAGATCCAGGGCCTGGAAACACCATATATTTT
CDR3 protein: CASSLDPGPGNTIYF
D gene: -
V gene: TRBV11-2
J gene: TRBJ1-3
clone size: many

CDR3 DNA: TGTGCCAGCAGTTTTGGCGGGAGCGGGTCCTACGAGCAGTACTTC
CDR3 protein: CASSFGGSGSYEQYF
D gene: TRBD2
V gene: TRBV27
J gene: TRBJ2-7
clone size: many

CDR3 DNA: TGTGCCAGCAGCTTCCGACAGGGGTGGGGAGAGACCCAGTACTTC
CDR3 protein: CASSFRQGWGETQYF
D gene: TRBD1
V gene: TRBV5-6
J gene: TRBJ2-5
clone size: many